Given below is one T cell receptor beta chain in context. The V segment lost 3 bases and the J segment 3 bases; nucleotides outside the gene matches: 2. Germline loops: CDR1 LGHDT, CDR2 YNNKEL (reference sequence). The CDR3 has 14 residues. Profiled with immunoSEQ multiplex PCR; TCRdb holds only in-frame clones, not every one. The table has fewer than 250,000 clones, about four fifths seen once. The record originates from a study of blood T cell repertoires in COVID-19. Study-wide context: PBMCs, B-cell-depleted T cells, or T cells were the source of the cDNA or gDNA that made up the material.

This chain links TRBV3-1 (or the pseudogene TRBV3-2) with TRBJ2-5; 9 positions match TRBD1. The sequence derives from a woman in her thirties or forties with active or convalescent COVID-19. Sequencing was carried out using peripheral blood. This CDR3 is CASSHTGGEETQYF. The DNA for the CDR3 is TGTGCCAGCAGCCATACAGGGGGCGAAGAGACCCAGTACTTC.